These T cell receptor beta chains were read from a single sample in a study of Ad26.COV2.S vaccination and SARS-CoV-2 variants. Produced via immunoSEQ multiplex PCR; TCRdb's table is partial and in-frame only. The sample lists about 350,000 clones, about nine tenths occurring once. Sample: peripheral blood, taken in a trial of Ad26.COV2.S vaccine versus placebo. These receptors all stem from a person between 18 and 59 years old who received the Ad26.COV2.S COVID-19 vaccine or a placebo. Both conserved end residues are part of each CDR3.

J	V	CDR3
TRBJ1-1	TRBV7-9	CASSLASDENTEAFF
TRBJ2-1	TRBV7-3	CASEKGNEQFF
TRBJ1-1	TRBV7-6	CASSLKEDTEAFF
TRBJ1-5	TRBV10-3	CAISEQGLSNQPQHF
TRBJ2-3	TRBV6-1	CASSEASGRVGTQYF
TRBJ1-2	TRBV19	CASRRGQSGYTF
TRBJ1-5	TRBV7-2	CASTPGRYGNQPQHF
TRBJ2-7	TRBV7-9	CASSPTHDEQYF
TRBJ2-3	TRBV7-9	CASRASRVGTDTQYF
TRBJ2-7	TRBV6-5	CASSYAPGQGYEQYF
TRBJ1-2	TRBV7-9	CASSIGQGRNYGYTF
TRBJ1-6	TRBV4-3	CASSQDSKGFDSPLHF
TRBJ1-2	TRBV7-2	CASSLERQYGYTF
TRBJ1-3	TRBV21-1	CASSKQYKQLSSGNTIYF
TRBJ2-2	TRBV7-3	CASRVGTSGRVTNTGELFF